These 14 T cell receptor beta chains share one sample of origin, sequenced in a study of T cell responses to AZD1222 COVID-19 vaccine. The repertoire was sequenced with immunoSEQ multiplex PCR; TCRdb's copy has only in-frame clones and lacks some. The sample lists about 130,000 clones, about four fifths occurring once. The sequencing used peripheral blood, collected on day 0 of AZD1222 vaccination. Receptors originate from an adult in good health.

The chain has TRBV6-5 and TRBJ1-2; D is ambiguous. This CDR3 is built from 11 residues. Germline assignment: CDR1 MNHEY and CDR2 SVGAGI. The germline V and J ends were trimmed by 4 bases and 6 bases, with 6 bases remaining between them. CDR3 DNA: TGTGCCAGCAGTTGGAGGGATGGCTACACCTTC. Translated, it gives CASSWRDGYTF.

CDR3 loop: CASSLTGSTGDTQYF. The DNA for the CDR3 is TGTGCCAGCAGCTTAACCGGCTCGACGGGGGATACGCAGTATTTT. The genes are TRBV7-3 and TRBJ2-3; D perhaps matches TRBD2 (5 bases). This CDR3 spans 15 amino acids. The germline V gene encodes CDR1 SGHTA and CDR2 FQGTGA. Trimming stripped 0 bases from V and 6 bases from J, with 13 bases between.

The CDR3: CASTPIRGGGEKLFF. The CDR3 DNA reads as TGTGCCAGCACCCCGATACGTGGGGGAGGTGAAAAACTGTTTTTT. The V and J genes are TRBV28 and TRBJ1-4, with D possibly matching TRBD1 (5 bases). Looked up from germline, CDR1 is MDHEN and CDR2 is SYDVKM. Trimming removed 7 bases at V and 7 bases at J, with 19 bases between. This CDR3 is built from 15 residues. Drawing the rest from reference TRBV28 and TRBJ1-4, the complete variable domain is DVKVTQSSRYLVKRTGEKVFLECVQDMDHENMFWYRQDPGLGLRLIYFSYDVKMKEKGDIPEGYSVSREKKERFSLILESASTNQTSMYLCASTPIRGGGEKLFFGSGTQLSVL.

The chain joins TRBV7-8 to TRBJ1-5, with D uncertain. The CDR3 loop spans 13 amino acids. Looked up from germline, CDR1 is SGHVS and CDR2 is FQNEAQ. Trimming pared 5 bases from V and 6 bases from J, leaving 11 bases between. The CDR3: CASSPARSQPQHF. The CDR3 coding sequence is TGTGCCAGCAGCCCGGCTAGAAGTCAGCCCCAGCATTTT.

The V call is TRBV7-8, the J call TRBJ1-3; the match to TRBD1 covers 9 bases. The V and J ends lost 2 bases and 4 bases, in that order; junction bases with no gene match: 9. This CDR3 has 17 amino acids. Germline CDR1 SGHVS, CDR2 FQNEAQ. The CDR3 spells CASSLLTSGTGGNTIYF. The CDR3 DNA reads as TGTGCCAGCAGCTTATTAACTTCCGGGACAGGGGGAAACACCATATATTTT.

V is TRBV19 and J is TRBJ1-5; D is uncertain. Between the trimmed V and J ends, which lost 3 bases and 2 bases, there was a span of 8 bases. The CDR3 runs to 14 residues. CDR1 is LNHDA, CDR2 SQIVND, per germline (reference sequence). DNA for the CDR3: TGTGCCAGTAGTATCCCCATTCGCAATCAGCCCCAGCATTTT. Encoded protein: CASSIPIRNQPQHF.

This chain uses TRBV3-1 (or the pseudogene TRBV3-2) with TRBJ1-2, with TRBD1 identical over 9 bases. This CDR3 contains 14 residues. Germline lookup yields CDR1 LGHDT and CDR2 YNNKEL (reference sequence). V gave up 5 bases and J gave up 4 bases; unmatched junction bases: 5. The CDR3 spells CASSGQGRGYGYTF. Written as DNA, the CDR3 is TGTGCCAGCAGCGGACAGGGGAGAGGCTATGGCTACACCTTC.

The rearrangement joins TRBV5-1 to TRBJ2-7; no firm D call. This CDR3 is built from 14 residues. V was pared by 3 bases and J by 3 bases, with 13 bases between. In germline, CDR1 is SGHRS, CDR2 YFSETQ. The CDR3 DNA reads TGCGCCAGCAGCTCGGACGGATTCCGCTACGAGCAGTACTTC. It specifies CASSSDGFRYEQYF.

This clone came up once. V is TRBV7-5 and J is TRBJ2-7; the table's D call of TRBD2 was not tested on the DNA. TRBV7-5 is termed a pseudogene. There are 13 residues in the CDR3. The CDR3 DNA reads as TGTGCCAGAAGCTTTTGGAGAGCCTACGAGCAGTACTTC. This gives the protein CARSFWRAYEQYF.

In the case of this clone: Germline is not matched at one junction end, which may reflect a read error. The chain recombines TRBV15 with TRBJ1-2; D remains unclear. CDR3 size: 12 residues. CDR1 and CDR2 (germline): LNHNV, YYDKDF (reference sequence). The CDR3 DNA is TGTGCCACCAGCAGAGATTTTACCAACGGGTCATTC. It specifies CATSRDFTNGSF.

The table lists this clone with a count of one. The chain carries TRBV5-1 and TRBJ2-7; no clear D gene. This CDR3 has 10 residues. CDR1 and CDR2 (germline): SGHRS, YFSETQ. The V gene lost 6 bases and the J gene lost 5 bases, with 6 bases spanning the gap. The DNA of the CDR3 is TGCGCCAGCACCGCCCACGAGCAGTACTTC. Encoded protein: CASTAHEQYF. The full variable domain, with the rest looked up from reference TRBV5-1 and TRBJ2-7, is KAGVTQTPRYLIKTRGQQVTLSCSPISGHRSVSWYQQTPGQGLQFLFEYFSETQRNKGNFPGRFSGRQFSNSRSEMNVSTLELGDSALYLCASTAHEQYFGPGTRLTVT.

V gene TRBV5-8 combines with J gene TRBJ1-2, with TRBD1 as a possible D gene (5 bases). CDR3 size: 12 residues. Germline-derived CDR1 and CDR2 are SGHTS and YDEGEE. V lost 2 bases and J lost 8, with 10 bases in between. The CDR3 here is CASSLTGQGYTF. CDR3 sequence (DNA): TGTGCCAGCAGCTTAACGGGGCAAGGCTACACCTTC.

CDR3 region: CASSSTRLAGAPHNEQFF. In DNA form, the CDR3 reads TGTGCCAGCAGCTCTACTCGACTAGCGGGGGCCCCCCACAATGAGCAGTTCTTC. V and J are TRBV5-5 and TRBJ2-1, with 12 nucleotides matching TRBD2. The CDR3 spans 18 residues. Germline V gene data show CDR1 as SGHKS and CDR2 as YYEKEE (reference sequence). V was pared by 3 bases and J by 5 bases, with 12 bases of the junction left unmatched.

V and J are TRBV6-5 and TRBJ1-1; D is unresolved. V lost 4 bases and J lost 5, with 5 bases in between. This CDR3 spans 11 amino acids. The V gene's germline CDR1 is MNHEY and CDR2 SVGAGI. The CDR3 nucleotides are TGTGCCAGCAGTTGGAGGACTGAAGCTTTCTTT. This codes for CASSWRTEAFF.